One sample yielded the 3 T cell receptor beta chains listed below, sequenced in a study of blood T cell repertoires in COVID-19. Repertoires were generated with immunoSEQ multiplex PCR, while TCRdb's copy carries only in-frame clones and drops some. The sample lists 30,000 to 40,000 clones, approximately 69% seen once, with over 9.5% in the top ten. Sequenced input: peripheral blood. The receptors were gathered from a man between 65 and 85 years old with COVID-19, enrolled during active disease.

The CDR3 protein is CAWTADSTEAFF. As DNA, the CDR3 is TGTGCCTGGACCGCGGACAGCACTGAAGCTTTCTTT. This rearrangement joins TRBV30 to TRBJ1-1, with TRBD1 as a possible D gene (6 bases). The CDR3 loop spans 12 amino acids. The germline V gene encodes CDR1 GTSNPN and CDR2 SVGIG (reference sequence). Trimming pared 4 bases from V and 4 bases from J, leaving 10 bases between.

The V and J genes are TRBV6-5 and TRBJ2-7; the match to TRBD1 covers 8 bases. CDR3 length: 15 amino acids. Germline V gene lookup returns CDR1 MNHEY and CDR2 SVGAGI. The V and J ends lost 6 bases and 4 bases, in that order; junction bases with no gene match: 11. The CDR3: CASSSRGQDLYEQYF. CDR3 bases: TGTGCCAGCAGCTCCCGGGGACAGGACCTATACGAGCAGTACTTC.

The gene calls are TRBV18 and TRBJ1-1; possibly TRBD1 for D (5 bases). The CDR3 has 14 residues. V was cut by 3 bases and J by 5 bases, with 13 bases left in between. Germline CDR1 reads KGHSH; CDR2 reads LQKENI. In DNA form, the CDR3 reads TGTGCCAGCTCACCGGGGGGACGGGGGACTGAAGCTTTCTTT. As protein: CASSPGGRGTEAFF.